This T cell receptor beta chain was sequenced for a study of T cells after yellow fever vaccination. Generation of TCR cDNA used 5'RACE template switching (which added a universal primer site and UMIs). A single record per CDR3 protein comes from TCRdb applying MiXCR to the 5' RACE reads. The repertoire has a few hundred thousand distinct CDR3 sequences, 4% to 5.5% of them found once; the top ten carry around 19%. This clonotype occurred a few times. Its matching antigen is unknown. Study-level results: The bulk population could contribute abundant contaminating clonotypes to FACS-sorted repertoires.

The specimen was PBMCs, collected 15 days after the yellow fever booster vaccination. This TCR was recovered from a young man who received the YFV17D yellow fever vaccine.

The DNA for the CDR3 is TGTGCCAGCAGCAGACTGACCGGGCCTCTGGGAGAGACCCAGTACTTC. As protein: CASSRLTGPLGETQYF. The chain employs TRBV7-2 and TRBJ2-5; the D is unclear. This CDR3 is built from 16 residues. In germline, CDR1 is SGHTA, CDR2 FQGNSA. V was trimmed by 5 bases and J by 4 bases, leaving 20 bases between them.